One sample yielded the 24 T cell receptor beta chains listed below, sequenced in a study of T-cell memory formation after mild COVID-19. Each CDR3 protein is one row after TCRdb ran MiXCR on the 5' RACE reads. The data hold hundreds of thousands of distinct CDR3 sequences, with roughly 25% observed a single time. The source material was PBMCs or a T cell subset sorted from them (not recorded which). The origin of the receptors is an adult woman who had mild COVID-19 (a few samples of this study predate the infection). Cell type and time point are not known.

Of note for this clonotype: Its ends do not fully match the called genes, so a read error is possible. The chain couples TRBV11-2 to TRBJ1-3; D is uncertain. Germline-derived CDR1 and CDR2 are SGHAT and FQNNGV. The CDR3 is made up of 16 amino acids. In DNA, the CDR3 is TGTGCCAGCAGCTTAGAGATTTGGGGAACTGGAAACATCATATATTTT. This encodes CASSLEIWGTGNIIYF. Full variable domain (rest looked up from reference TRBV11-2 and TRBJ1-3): EAGVAQSPRYKIIEKRQSVAFWCNPISGHATLYWYQQILGQGPKLLIQFQNNGVVDDSQLPKDRFSAERLKGVDSTLKIQPAKLEDSAVYLCASSLEIWGTGNIIYFGEGSWLTVV.

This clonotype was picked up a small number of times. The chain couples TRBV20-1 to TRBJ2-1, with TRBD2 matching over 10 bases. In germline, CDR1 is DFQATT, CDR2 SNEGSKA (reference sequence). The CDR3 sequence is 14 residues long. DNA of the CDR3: TGCAGAACTAGACTAGCGGGCTCCTACAATGAGCAGTTCTTC. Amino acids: CRTRLAGSYNEQFF.

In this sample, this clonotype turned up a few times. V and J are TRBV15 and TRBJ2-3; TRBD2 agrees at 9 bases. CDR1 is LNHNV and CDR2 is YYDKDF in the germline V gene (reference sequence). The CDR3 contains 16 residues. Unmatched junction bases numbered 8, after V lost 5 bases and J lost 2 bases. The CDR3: CATSSETSGNTDTQYF. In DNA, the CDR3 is TGTGCCACCAGCTCTGAGACTAGCGGAAACACAGATACGCAGTATTTT. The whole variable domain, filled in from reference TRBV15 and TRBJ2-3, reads DAMVIQNPRYQVTQFGKPVTLSCSQTLNHNVMYWYQQKSSQAPKLLFHYYDKDFNNEADTPDNFQSRRPNTSFCFLDIRSPGLGDTAMYLCATSSETSGNTDTQYFGPGTRLTVL.

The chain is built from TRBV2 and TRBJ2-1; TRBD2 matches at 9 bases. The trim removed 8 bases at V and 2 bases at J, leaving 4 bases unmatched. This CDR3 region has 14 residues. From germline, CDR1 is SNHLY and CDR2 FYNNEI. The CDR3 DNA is TGTGCCAGCCGACTAGCGGAGACCTACAATGAGCAGTTCTTC. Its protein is CASRLAETYNEQFF.

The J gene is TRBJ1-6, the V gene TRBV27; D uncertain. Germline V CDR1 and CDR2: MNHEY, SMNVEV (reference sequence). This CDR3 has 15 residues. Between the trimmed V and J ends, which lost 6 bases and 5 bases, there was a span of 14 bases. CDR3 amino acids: CASSAWEGDNSPLHF. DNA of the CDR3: TGTGCCAGCAGCGCGTGGGAGGGCGATAATTCACCCCTCCACTTT.

The CDR3 protein is CASSVGAGVVHNEQFF. The CDR3 coding sequence is TGTGCCAGCAGCGTAGGGGCAGGGGTGGTCCACAATGAGCAGTTCTTC. The V and J genes are TRBV9 and TRBJ2-1; D possibly corresponds to TRBD1 (6 bases). The V end lost 0 bases, the J end lost 5 bases, and 15 bases lay between the germline ends. The CDR3 has 16 amino acids. Germline V gene lookup returns CDR1 SGDLS and CDR2 YYNGEE. The full variable domain, rest sourced from reference TRBV9 and TRBJ2-1, is DSGVTQTPKHLITATGQRVTLRCSPRSGDLSVYWYQQSLDQGLQFLIQYYNGEERAKGNILERFSAQQFPDLHSELNLSSLELGDSALYFCASSVGAGVVHNEQFFGPGTRLTVL.

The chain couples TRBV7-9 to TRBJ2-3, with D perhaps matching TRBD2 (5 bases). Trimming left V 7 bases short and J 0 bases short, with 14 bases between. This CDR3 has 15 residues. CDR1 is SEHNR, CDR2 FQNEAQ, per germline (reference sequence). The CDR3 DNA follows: TGTGCCAGCACCCCTGGACTTTCTAGCACAGATACGCAGTATTTT. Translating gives CASTPGLSSTDTQYF.

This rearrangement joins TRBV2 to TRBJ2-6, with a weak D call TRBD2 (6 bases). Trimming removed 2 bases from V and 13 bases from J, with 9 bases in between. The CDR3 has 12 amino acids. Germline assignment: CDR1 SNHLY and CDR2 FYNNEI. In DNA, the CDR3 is TGTGCCAGCAGTGAAAAAGGGACTGTCCTGACTTTC. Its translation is CASSEKGTVLTF. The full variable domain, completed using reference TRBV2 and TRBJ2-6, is EPEVTQTPSHQVTQMGQEVILRCVPISNHLYFYWYRQILGQKVEFLVSFYNNEISEKSEIFDDQFSVERPDGSNFTLKIRSTKLEDSAMYFCASSEKGTVLTFGAGSRLTVL.

CDR3 nucleotide sequence: TGCGCCAGCAGCTTGGACGGGCAGGGGAGTCAGCCCCAGCATTTT. Its translation is CASSLDGQGSQPQHF. The genes are TRBV5-1 and TRBJ1-5; TRBD1 might be the D (6 bases). This CDR3 region has 15 residues. V lost 0 bases and J lost 6, with 13 bases in between. Looked up from germline, CDR1 is SGHRS and CDR2 is YFSETQ.

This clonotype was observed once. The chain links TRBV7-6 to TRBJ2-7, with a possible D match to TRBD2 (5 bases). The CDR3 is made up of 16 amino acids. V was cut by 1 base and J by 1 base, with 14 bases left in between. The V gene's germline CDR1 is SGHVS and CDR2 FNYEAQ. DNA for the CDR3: TGTGCCAGCAGCTTAGTCCTAGCAGAAGGGTCCTACGAGCAGTACTTC. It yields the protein CASSLVLAEGSYEQYF.

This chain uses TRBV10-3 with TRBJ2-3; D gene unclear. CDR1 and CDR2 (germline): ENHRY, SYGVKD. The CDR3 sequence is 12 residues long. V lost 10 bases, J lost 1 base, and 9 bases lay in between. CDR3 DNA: TGTGCCACTAAATACGGCACAGATACGCAGTATTTT. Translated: CATKYGTDTQYF.

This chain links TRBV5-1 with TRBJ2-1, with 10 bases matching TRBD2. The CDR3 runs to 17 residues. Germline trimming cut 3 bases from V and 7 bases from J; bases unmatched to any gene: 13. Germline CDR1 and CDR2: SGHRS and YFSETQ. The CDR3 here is CASSYGSSGRFRNEQFF. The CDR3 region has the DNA TGCGCCAGCAGCTATGGCTCTAGCGGGAGATTCAGGAATGAGCAGTTCTTC.

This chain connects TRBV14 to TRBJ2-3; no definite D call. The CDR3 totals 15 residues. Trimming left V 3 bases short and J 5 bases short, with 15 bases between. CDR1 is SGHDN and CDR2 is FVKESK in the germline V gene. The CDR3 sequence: CASSHPQWAGDTQYF. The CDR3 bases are TGTGCCAGCAGCCACCCCCAATGGGCAGGAGATACGCAGTATTTT.

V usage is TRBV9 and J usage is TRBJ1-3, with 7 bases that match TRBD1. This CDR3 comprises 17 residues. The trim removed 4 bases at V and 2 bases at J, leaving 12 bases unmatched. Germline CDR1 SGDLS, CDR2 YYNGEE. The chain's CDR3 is CASSSPSGTAAGNTIYF. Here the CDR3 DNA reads TGTGCCAGCAGCTCACCATCCGGGACAGCCGCTGGAAACACCATATATTTT.

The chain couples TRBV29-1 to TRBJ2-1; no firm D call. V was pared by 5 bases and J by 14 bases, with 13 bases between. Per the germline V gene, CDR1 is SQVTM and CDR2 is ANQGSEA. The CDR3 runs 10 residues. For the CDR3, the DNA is TGCAGCGTTTTCTTGGCCGAAAAGTTCTTC. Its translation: CSVFLAEKFF.

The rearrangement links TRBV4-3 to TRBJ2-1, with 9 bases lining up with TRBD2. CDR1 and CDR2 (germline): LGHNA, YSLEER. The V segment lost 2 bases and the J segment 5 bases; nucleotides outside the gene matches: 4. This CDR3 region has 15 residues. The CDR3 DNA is TGCGCCAGCAGCCAACGCATAGCGGGAGACAATGAGCAGTTCTTC. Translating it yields CASSQRIAGDNEQFF.

CDR3 coding DNA: TGCGCCAGCAGCATAGCGACCGACTACGAGCAGTACTTC. Amino acids: CASSIATDYEQYF. V and J are TRBV4-3 and TRBJ2-7; a possible D gene is TRBD2 (5 bases). CDR1 is LGHNA and CDR2 is YSLEER in the germline V gene. V was trimmed by 5 bases and J by 3 bases, leaving 11 bases between them. This CDR3 is 13 amino acids long.

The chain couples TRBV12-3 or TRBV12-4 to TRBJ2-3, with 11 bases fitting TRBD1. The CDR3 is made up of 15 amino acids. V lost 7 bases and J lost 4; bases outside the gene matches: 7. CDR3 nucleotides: TGTGCCAGCAACCTCCGGACAGGGGGCTCAGATACGCAGTATTTT. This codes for CASNLRTGGSDTQYF.

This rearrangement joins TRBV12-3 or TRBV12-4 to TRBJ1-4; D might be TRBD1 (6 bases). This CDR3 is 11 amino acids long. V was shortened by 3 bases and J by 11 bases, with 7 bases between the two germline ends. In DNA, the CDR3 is TGTGCCAGCAGTTTTACAGGGAAACTGTTTTTT. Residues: CASSFTGKLFF.

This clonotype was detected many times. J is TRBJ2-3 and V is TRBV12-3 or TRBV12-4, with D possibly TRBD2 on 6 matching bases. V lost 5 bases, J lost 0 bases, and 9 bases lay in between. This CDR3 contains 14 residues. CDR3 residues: CASSTGLSTDTQYF. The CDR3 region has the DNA TGTGCCAGCAGTACGGGACTCAGCACAGATACGCAGTATTTT.

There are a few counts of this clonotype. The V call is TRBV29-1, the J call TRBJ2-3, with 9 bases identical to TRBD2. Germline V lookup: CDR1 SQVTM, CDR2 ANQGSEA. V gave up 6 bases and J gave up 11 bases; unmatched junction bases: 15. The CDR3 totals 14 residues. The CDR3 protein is CSVEGTASGTLQYF. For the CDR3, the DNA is TGCAGCGTGGAGGGGACTGCTAGCGGGACCCTGCAGTATTTT.

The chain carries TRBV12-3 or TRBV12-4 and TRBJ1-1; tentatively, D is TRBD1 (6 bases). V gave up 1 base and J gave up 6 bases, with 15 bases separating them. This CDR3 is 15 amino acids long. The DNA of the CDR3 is TGTGCCAGCAGTTTAGGAGGGGGGGGGAAGGCTGAAGCTTTCTTT. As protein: CASSLGGGGKAEAFF.

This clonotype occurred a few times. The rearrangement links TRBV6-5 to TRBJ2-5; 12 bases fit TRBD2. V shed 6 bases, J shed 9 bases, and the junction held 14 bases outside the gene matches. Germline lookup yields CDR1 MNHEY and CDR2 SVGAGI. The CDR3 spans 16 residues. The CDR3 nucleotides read TGTGCCAGCAGCCCCGGACTAGCGGGGCCACCCGGGGCCCAGTACTTC. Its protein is CASSPGLAGPPGAQYF.

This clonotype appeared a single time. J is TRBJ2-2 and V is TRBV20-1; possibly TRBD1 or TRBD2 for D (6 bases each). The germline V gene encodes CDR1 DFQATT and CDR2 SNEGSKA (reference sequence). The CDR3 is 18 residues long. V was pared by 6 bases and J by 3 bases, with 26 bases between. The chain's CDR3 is CSATVSRGALKDTGELFF. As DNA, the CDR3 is TGCAGTGCCACGGTATCGAGGGGGGCCCTGAAGGACACCGGGGAGCTGTTTTTT.